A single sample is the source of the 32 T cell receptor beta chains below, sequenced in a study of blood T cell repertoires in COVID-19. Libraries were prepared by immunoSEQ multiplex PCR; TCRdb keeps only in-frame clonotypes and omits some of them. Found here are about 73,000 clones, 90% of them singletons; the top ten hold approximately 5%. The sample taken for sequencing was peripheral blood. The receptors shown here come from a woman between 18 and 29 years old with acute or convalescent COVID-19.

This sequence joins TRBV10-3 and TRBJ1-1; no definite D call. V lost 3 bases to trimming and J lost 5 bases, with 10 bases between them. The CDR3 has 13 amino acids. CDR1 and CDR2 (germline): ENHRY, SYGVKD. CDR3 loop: CAISDPGRTEAFF. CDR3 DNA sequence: TGTGCCATCAGTGACCCGGGGAGGACTGAAGCTTTCTTT.

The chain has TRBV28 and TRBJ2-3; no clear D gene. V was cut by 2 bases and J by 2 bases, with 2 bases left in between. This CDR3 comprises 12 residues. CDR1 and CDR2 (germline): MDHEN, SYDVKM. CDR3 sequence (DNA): TGTGCCAGCAGTTTACTCACAGATACGCAGTATTTT. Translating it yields CASSLLTDTQYF.

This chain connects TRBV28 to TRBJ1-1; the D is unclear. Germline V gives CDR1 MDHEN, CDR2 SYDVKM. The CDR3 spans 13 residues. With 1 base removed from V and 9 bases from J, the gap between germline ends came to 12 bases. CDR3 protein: CASSLSSPAKAFF. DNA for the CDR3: TGTGCCAGCAGTTTATCAAGCCCTGCGAAAGCTTTCTTT.

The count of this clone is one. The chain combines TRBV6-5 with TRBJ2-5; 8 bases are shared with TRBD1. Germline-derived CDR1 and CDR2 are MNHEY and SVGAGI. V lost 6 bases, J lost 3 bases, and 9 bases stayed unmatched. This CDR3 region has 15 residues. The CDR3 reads CASSASQGEEETQYF. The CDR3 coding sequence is TGTGCCAGCAGCGCTTCACAGGGGGAGGAAGAGACCCAGTACTTC.

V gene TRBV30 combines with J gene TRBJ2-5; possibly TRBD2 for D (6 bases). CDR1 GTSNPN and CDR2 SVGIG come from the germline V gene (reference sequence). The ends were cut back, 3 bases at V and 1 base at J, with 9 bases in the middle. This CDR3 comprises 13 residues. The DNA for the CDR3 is TGTGCCTGGAGATGGGGGGTCCAAGAGACCCAGTACTTC. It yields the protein CAWRWGVQETQYF. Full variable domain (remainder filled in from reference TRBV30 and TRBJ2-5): SQTIHQWPATLVQPVGSPLSLECTVEGTSNPNLYWYRQAAGRGLQLLFYSVGIGQISSEVPQNLSASRPQDRQFILSSKKLLLSDSGFYLCAWRWGVQETQYFGPGTRLLVL.

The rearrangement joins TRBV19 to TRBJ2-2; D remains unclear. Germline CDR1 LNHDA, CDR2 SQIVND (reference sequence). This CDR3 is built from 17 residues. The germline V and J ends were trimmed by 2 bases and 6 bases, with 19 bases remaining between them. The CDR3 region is CASSILMRRQSAGELFF. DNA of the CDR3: TGTGCCAGTAGTATATTGATGAGGCGGCAGTCGGCCGGGGAGCTGTTTTTT.

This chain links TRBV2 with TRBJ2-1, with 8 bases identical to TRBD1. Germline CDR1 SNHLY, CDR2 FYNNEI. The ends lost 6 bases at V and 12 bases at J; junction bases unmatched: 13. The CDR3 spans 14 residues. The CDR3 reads CASRARTGLIGQFF. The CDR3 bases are TGTGCCAGCAGGGCAAGGACAGGGCTAATTGGGCAGTTCTTC.

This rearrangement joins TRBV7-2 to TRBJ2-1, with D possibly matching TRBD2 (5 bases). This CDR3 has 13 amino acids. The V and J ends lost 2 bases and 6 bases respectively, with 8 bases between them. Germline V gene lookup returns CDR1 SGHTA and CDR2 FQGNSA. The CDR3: CASSLWESNEQFF. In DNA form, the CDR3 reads TGTGCCAGCAGCTTATGGGAGAGCAATGAGCAGTTCTTC. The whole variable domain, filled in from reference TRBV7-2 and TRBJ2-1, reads GAGVSQSPSNKVTEKGKDVELRCDPISGHTALYWYRQSLGQGLEFLIYFQGNSAPDKSGLPSDRFSAERTGGSVSTLTIQRTQQEDSAVYLCASSLWESNEQFFGPGTRLTVL.

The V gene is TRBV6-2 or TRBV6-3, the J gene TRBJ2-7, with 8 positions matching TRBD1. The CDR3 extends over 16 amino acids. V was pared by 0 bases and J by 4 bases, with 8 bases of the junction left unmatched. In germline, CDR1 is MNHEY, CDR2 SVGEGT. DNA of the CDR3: TGTGCCAGCAGTTACTCTCCGGGACAGGTTATATACGAGCAGTACTTC. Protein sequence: CASSYSPGQVIYEQYF.

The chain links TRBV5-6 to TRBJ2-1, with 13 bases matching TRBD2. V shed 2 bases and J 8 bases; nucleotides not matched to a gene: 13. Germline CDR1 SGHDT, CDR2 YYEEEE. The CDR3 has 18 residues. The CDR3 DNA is TGTGCCAGCAGCTTCCGGACTAGCGGGGGCGCAGGGATCGATGAGCAGTTCTTC. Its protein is CASSFRTSGGAGIDEQFF.

The CDR3: CSLGGDEQFF. The DNA for the CDR3 is TGCAGTTTGGGGGGGGATGAGCAGTTCTTC. The chain has TRBV20-1 and TRBJ2-1; 7 positions match TRBD2. The CDR3 consists of 10 residues. V gave up 8 bases and J gave up 8 bases; unmatched junction bases: 3. Germline V CDR1 and CDR2: DFQATT, SNEGSKA (reference sequence).

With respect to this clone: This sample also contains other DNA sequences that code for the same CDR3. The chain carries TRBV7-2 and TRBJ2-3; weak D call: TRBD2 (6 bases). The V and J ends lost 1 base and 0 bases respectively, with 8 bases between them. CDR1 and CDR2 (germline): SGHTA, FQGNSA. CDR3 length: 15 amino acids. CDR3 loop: CASSLVGTSTDTQYF. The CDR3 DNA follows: TGTGCCAGCAGCTTAGTCGGGACTAGCACAGATACGCAGTATTTT.

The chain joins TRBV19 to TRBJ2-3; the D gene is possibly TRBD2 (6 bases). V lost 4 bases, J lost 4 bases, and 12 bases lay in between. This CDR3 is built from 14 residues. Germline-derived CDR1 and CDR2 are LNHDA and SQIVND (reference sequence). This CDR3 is CASSNGGGSDTQYF. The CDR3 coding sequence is TGTGCCAGTAGTAACGGGGGAGGATCAGATACGCAGTATTTT.

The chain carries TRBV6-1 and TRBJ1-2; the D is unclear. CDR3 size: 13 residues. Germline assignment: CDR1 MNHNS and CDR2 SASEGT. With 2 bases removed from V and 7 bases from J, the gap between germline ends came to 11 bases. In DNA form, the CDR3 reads TGTGCCAGCAGTGAACTTATCACGGTTGGCTACACCTTC. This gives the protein CASSELITVGYTF.

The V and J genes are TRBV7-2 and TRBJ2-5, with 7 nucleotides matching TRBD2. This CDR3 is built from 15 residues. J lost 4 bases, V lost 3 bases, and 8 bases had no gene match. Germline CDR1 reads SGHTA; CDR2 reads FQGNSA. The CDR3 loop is CASSLGGSGRETQYF. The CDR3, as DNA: TGTGCCAGCAGCTTGGGCGGGAGCGGACGAGAGACCCAGTACTTC.

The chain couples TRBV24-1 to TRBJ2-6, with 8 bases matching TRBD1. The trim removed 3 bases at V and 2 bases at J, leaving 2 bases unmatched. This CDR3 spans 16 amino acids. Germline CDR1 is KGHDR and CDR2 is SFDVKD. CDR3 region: CATSDDRGTGANVLTF. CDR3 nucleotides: TGTGCCACCAGTGATGACAGGGGCACTGGGGCCAACGTCCTGACTTTC.

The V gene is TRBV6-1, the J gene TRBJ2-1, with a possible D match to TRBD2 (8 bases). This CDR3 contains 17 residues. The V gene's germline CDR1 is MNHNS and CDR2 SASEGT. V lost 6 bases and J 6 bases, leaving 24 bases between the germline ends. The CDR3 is CASRENTGGGSGNEQFF. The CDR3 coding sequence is TGTGCCAGCAGAGAAAACACGGGAGGGGGCAGCGGCAATGAGCAGTTCTTC.

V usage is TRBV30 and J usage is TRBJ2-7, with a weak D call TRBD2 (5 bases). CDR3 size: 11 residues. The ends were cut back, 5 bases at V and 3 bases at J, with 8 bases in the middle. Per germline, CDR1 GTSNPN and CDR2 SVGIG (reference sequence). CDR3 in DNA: TGTGCCTGGGAAGGGAGCTACGAGCAGTACTTC. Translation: CAWEGSYEQYF.

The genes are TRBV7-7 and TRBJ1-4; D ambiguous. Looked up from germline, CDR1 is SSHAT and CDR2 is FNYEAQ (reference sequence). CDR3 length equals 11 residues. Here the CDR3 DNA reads TGTGTAGTTGTTGGGGAGGAAAAACTGTTTTTT. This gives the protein CVVVGEEKLFF.

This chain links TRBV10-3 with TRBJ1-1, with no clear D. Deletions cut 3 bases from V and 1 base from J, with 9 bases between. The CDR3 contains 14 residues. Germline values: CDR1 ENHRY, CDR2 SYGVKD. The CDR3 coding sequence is TGTGCCATCAGTGAAGTGTTTAGGAACACTGAAGCTTTCTTT. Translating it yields CAISEVFRNTEAFF.

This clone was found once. This chain's CDR3 is CASSLVQGYNQPQHF. CDR3 in DNA: TGTGCCAGCAGTTTAGTGCAGGGCTACAATCAGCCCCAGCATTTT. V gene TRBV28 combines with J gene TRBJ1-5; weak D call: TRBD1 (5 bases). The V gene lost 2 bases and the J gene lost 3 bases, with 11 bases spanning the gap. CDR3 length: 15 residues. Germline V CDR1 and CDR2: MDHEN, SYDVKM.

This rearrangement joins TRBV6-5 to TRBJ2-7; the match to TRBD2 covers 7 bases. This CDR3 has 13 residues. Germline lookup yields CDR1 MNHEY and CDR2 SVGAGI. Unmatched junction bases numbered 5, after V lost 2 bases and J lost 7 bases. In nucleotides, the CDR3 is TGTGCCAGCAGTTACGAGCGGGGAAGGGAGCAGTACTTC. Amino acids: CASSYERGREQYF.

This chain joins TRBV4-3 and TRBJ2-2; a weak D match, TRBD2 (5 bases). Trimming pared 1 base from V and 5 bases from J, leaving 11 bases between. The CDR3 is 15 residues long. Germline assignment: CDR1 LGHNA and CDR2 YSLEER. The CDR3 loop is CASSQVPGWTGELFF. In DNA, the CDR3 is TGCGCCAGCAGCCAAGTTCCGGGGTGGACCGGGGAGCTGTTTTTT.

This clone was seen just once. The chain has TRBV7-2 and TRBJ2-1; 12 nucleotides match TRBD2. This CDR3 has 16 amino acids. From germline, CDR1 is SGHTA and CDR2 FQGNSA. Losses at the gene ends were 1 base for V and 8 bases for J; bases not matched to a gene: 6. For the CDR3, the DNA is TGTGCCAGCAGCTTAGGACTAGCGGGAGTTAATGATGAGCAGTTCTTC. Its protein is CASSLGLAGVNDEQFF.

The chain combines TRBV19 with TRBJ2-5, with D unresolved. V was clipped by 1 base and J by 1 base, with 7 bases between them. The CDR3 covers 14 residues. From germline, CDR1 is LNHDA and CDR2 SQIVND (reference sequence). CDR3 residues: CASSIGLRQETQYF. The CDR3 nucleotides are TGTGCCAGTAGTATAGGGCTCCGCCAAGAGACCCAGTACTTC.

The CDR3 loop reads CASSDRQGYEQYF. CDR3 in DNA: TGTGCCAGCTCCGACAGGCAAGGTTACGAGCAGTACTTC. The rearrangement links TRBV6-6 to TRBJ2-7, with a tentative D call TRBD1 (6 bases). CDR1 is MNHNY and CDR2 is SVGAGI in the germline V gene (reference sequence). The V and J ends lost 8 bases and 4 bases respectively, with 15 bases between them. This CDR3 is 13 amino acids long.

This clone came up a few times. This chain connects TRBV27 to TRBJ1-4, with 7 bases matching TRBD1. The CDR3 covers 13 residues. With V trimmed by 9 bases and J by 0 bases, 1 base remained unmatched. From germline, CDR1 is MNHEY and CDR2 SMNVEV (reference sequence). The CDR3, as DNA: TGTGCCAGTCAGGGGGCAACTAATGAAAAACTGTTTTTT. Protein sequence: CASQGATNEKLFF.

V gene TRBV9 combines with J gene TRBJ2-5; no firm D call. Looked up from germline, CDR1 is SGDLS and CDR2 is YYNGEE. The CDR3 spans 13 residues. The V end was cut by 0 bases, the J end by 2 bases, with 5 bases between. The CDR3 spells CASSVGQQETQYF. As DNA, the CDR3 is TGTGCCAGCAGCGTAGGGCAGCAAGAGACCCAGTACTTC.

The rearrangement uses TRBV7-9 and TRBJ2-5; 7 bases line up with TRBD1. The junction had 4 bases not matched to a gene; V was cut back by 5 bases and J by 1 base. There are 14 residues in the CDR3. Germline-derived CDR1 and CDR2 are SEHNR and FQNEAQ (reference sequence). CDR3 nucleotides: TGTGCCAGCAGCACACAGGGGACCCAAGAGACCCAGTACTTC. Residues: CASSTQGTQETQYF.

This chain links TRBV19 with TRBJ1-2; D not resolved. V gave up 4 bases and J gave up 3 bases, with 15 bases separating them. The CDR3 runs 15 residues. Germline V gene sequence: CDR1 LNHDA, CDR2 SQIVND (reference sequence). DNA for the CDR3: TGTGCCAGTAGTACCCGACTTAGTTCAGACTATGGCTACACCTTC. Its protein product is CASSTRLSSDYGYTF.

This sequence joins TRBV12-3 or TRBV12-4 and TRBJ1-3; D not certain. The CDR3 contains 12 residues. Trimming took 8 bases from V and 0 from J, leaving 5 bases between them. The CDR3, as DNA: TGTGCCAGCGGCAACTCTGGAAACACCATATATTTT. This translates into CASGNSGNTIYF.

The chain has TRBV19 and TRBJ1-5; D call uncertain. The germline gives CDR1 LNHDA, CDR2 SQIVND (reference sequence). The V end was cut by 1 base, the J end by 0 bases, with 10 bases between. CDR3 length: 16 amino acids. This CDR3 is CASSIVSGNSNQPQHF. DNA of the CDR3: TGTGCCAGTAGTATAGTGTCGGGGAATAGCAATCAGCCCCAGCATTTT.